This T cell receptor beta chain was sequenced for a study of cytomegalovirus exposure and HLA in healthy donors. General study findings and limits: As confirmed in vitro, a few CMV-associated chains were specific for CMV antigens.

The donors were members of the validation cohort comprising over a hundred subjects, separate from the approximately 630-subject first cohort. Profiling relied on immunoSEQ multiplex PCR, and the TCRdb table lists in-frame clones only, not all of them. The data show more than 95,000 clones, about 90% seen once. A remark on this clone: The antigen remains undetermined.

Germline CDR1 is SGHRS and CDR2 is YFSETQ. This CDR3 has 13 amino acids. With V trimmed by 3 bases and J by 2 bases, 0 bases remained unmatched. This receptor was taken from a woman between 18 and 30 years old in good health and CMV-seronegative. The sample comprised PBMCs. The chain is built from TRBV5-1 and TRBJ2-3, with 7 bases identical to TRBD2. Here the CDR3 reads CASSWDYTDTQYF. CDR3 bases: TGCGCCAGCAGCTGGGACTACACAGATACGCAGTATTTT. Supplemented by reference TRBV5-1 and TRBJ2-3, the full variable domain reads KAGVTQTPRYLIKTRGQQVTLSCSPISGHRSVSWYQQTPGQGLQFLFEYFSETQRNKGNFPGRFSGRQFSNSRSEMNVSTLELGDSALYLCASSWDYTDTQYFGPGTRLTVL.